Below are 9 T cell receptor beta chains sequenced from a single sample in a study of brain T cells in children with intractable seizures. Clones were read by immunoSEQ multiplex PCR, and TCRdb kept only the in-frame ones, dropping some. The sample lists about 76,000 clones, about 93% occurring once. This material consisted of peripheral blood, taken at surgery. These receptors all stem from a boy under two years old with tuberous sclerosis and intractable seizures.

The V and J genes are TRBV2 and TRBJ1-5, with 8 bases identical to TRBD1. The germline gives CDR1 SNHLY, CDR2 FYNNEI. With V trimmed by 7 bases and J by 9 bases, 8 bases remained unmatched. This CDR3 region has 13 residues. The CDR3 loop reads CASTTGAKVPQHF. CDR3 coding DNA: TGTGCCAGCACGACAGGGGCAAAGGTGCCCCAGCATTTT. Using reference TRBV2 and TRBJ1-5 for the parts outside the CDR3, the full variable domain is EPEVTQTPSHQVTQMGQEVILRCVPISNHLYFYWYRQILGQKVEFLVSFYNNEISEKSEIFDDQFSVERPDGSNFTLKIRSTKLEDSAMYFCASTTGAKVPQHFGDGTRLSIL.

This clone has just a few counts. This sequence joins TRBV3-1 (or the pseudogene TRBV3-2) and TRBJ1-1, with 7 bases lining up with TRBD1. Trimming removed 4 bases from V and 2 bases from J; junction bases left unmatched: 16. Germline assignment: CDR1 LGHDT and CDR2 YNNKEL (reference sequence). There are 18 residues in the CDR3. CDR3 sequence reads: CASSPHRGLGGLNTEAFF. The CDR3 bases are TGTGCCAGCAGCCCTCACAGGGGCCTAGGGGGCCTCAACACTGAAGCTTTCTTT.

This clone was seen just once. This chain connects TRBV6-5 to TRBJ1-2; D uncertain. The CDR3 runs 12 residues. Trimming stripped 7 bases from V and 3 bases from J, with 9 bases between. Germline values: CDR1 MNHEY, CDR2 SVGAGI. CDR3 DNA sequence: TGTGCCAGCATGGACGCCTACTATGGCTACACCTTC. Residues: CASMDAYYGYTF.

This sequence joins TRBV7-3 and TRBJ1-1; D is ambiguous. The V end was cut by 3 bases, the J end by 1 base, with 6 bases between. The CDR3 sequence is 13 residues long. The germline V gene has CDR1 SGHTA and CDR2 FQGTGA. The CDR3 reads CASSFDWNTEAFF. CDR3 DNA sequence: TGTGCCAGCAGCTTCGATTGGAACACTGAAGCTTTCTTT.

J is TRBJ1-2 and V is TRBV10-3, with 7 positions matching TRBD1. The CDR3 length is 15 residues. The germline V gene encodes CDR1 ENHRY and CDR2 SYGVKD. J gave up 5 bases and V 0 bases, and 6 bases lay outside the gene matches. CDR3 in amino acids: CAISESDREGYGYTF. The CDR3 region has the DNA TGTGCCATCAGTGAGTCTGACAGGGAAGGGTATGGCTACACCTTC.

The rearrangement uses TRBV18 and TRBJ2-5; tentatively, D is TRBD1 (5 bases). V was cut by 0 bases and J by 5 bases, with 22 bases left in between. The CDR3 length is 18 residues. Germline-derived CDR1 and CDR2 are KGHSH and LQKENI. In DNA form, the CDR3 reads TGTGCCAGCTCACCACCACTGATTTACAGGCCCTATCGGGAGACCCAGTACTTC. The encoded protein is CASSPPLIYRPYRETQYF.

CDR3 amino acids: CASSRTGLDSPLHF. The DNA for the CDR3 is TGTGCCAGCAGTCGAACAGGGCTTGATTCACCCCTCCACTTT. The chain employs TRBV6-5 and TRBJ1-6, with D possibly matching TRBD1 (6 bases). The germline V gene encodes CDR1 MNHEY and CDR2 SVGAGI. The CDR3 sequence is 14 residues long. V lost 5 bases and J 8 bases, leaving 13 bases between the germline ends.

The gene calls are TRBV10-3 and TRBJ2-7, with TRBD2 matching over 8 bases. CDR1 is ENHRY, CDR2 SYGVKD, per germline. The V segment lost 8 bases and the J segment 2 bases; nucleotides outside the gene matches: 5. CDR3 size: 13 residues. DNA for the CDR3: TGTGCCATCGGCGGGAGGAAAGCCTACGAGCAGTACTTC. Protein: CAIGGRKAYEQYF.

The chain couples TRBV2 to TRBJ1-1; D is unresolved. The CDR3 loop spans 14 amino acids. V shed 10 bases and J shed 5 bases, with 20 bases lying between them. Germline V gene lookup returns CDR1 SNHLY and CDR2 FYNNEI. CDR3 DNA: TGTGCCAACATGACGCCGGGCCCAACTACTGAAGCTTTCTTT. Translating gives CANMTPGPTTEAFF.